This T cell receptor (beta chain) was identified in a study of T cell responses to AZD1222 COVID-19 vaccine. General study points: The study sampled repertoires only after the peak T cell response.

About this clone: What it binds is unknown.

Second-dose recipients at about 4 or about 12 weeks were treated as one pooled group. The repertoire was sequenced with immunoSEQ multiplex PCR; TCRdb's copy has only in-frame clones and lacks some. The repertoire includes fewer than 120,000 clones, approximately 92% of them detected once, and about 2.6% sits in the top ten. CDR3 size: 15 residues. Germline lookup yields CDR1 SGHTA and CDR2 FQGTGA. The junction had 3 bases not matched to a gene; V was cut back by 5 bases and J by 2 bases. V is TRBV7-3 and J is TRBJ2-3; TRBD2 agrees at 11 bases. The input for sequencing was peripheral blood, taken 28 days after the second AZD1222 dose. The clonotype originates from an adult who received the AZD1222 COVID-19 vaccine. For the CDR3, the DNA is TGTGCCAGCAGCGGTAGCGGGGGGGTCACAGATACGCAGTATTTT. Its protein is CASSGSGGVTDTQYF.